This T cell receptor (beta chain) was observed in a study of human T cells and chemical hapten exposure. Across the study: The upper back received 0.01% DPC by patch testing, with results read at 6 days. Per-sample TCR yield variability stemmed mainly from small pooled library volume differences. Study conclusions and caveats: With regard to DPC sensitization, TCRs above 1 in 1000 frequency did not change.

Described time point: patch test 1, 2 weeks after DPC sensitization. Documented treatment: therapeutic diphenylcyclopropenone sensitization with weekly scalp DPC. Trimming removed 6 bases from V and 15 bases from J, with 18 bases in between. Germline V gives CDR1 MNHNY, CDR2 SVGAGI (reference sequence). The CDR3 length is 12 residues. On this clonotype: Its antigen is unknown.

In the authors' workflow: There were a median of approximately 88,000 TCRs per sample, with a range from 23,224 to 690,600. TCRdb passed the RACE reads through MiXCR, listing each CDR3 protein once. TCRdb's processing, not the authors', yielded these V and J calls. The sample has 95,000 to 130,000 distinct CDR3 sequences, 9.5% to 13% seen once. The source material was whole blood, sampled in connection with sensitization to the hapten diphenylcyclopropenone (DPC). The rearrangement joins TRBV6-6 to TRBJ2-1; TRBD2 might be the D (6 bases). The receptor's source is a woman aged 45-65 years with alopecia areata. Some clones in this sample may be carry-over from other donors' samples. The CDR3 nucleotides are TGTGCCAGCAGCCCCCAGCCGGAGGGCCGGTTCTTC. This codes for CASSPQPEGRFF.